This T cell receptor (beta chain) was profiled in a study of CD8 T cell repertoires and HIV-1 epitope variants. Across the study: Twenty-five autologous and known Gag and Nef epitope variant peptides each stimulated T cells separately. Controls included no peptide, Ebola AY9 epitope, and a CMV, EBV, flu pool.

The junction had 6 bases not matched to a gene; V was cut back by 3 bases and J by 2 bases. The CDR3 sequence is 16 residues long. The V gene's germline CDR1 is SEHNR and CDR2 FQNEAQ (reference sequence). Note on this clone: Its specificity is not known.

The method was immunoSEQ multiplex PCR; TCRdb's version includes in-frame clones alone and lacks a portion of them. Here the sample spans some 5,000 clones, around 74% being singletons. The chain recombines TRBV7-9 with TRBJ2-7; 11 bases fit TRBD2. The clonotype was recovered from a male donor with HIV. Sequences were obtained from cultured CD8+ T cells derived from PBMCs. The CDR3 nucleotides read TGTGCCAGCAGCTTCGTTAGCGGGAGGGAAACCTACGAGCAGTACTTC. It is translated as CASSFVSGRETYEQYF.